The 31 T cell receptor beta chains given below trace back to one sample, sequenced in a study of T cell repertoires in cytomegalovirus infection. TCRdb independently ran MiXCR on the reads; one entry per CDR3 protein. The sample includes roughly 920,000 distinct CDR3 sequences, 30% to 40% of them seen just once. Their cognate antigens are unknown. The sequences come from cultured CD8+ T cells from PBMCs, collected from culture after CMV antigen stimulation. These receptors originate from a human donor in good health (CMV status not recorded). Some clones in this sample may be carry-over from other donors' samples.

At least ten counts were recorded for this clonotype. The CDR3 DNA follows: TGTGCCAGCAGCTCAAACGGGGAGCTGTTTTTT. Its translation is CASSSNGELFF. The V and J genes are TRBV7-2 and TRBJ2-2; no clear D. The germline V gene has CDR1 SGHTA and CDR2 FQGNSA. The CDR3 consists of 11 residues. V was shortened by 4 bases and J by 7 bases, with 4 bases between the two germline ends.

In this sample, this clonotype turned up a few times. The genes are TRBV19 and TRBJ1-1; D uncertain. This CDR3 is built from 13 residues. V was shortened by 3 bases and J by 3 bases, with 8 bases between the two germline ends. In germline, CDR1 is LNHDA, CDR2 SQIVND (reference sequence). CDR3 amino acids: CASSIEGYTEAFF. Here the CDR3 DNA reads TGTGCCAGTAGTATTGAAGGCTACACTGAAGCTTTCTTT.

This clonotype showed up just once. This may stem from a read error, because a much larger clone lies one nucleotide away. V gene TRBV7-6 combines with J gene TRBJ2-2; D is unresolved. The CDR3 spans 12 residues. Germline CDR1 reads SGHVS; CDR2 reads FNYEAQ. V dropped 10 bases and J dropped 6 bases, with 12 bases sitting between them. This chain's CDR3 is CANILQAGELFF. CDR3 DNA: TGTGCCAACATCCTCCAGGCCGGGGAGCTGTTTTTT.

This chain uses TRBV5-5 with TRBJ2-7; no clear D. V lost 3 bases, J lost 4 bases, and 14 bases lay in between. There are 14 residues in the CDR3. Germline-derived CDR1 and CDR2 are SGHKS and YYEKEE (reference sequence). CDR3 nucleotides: TGTGCCAGCAGCTCGGTCGGACGGAATTACGAGCAGTACTTC. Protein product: CASSSVGRNYEQYF. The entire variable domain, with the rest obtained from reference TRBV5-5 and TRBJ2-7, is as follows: DAGVTQSPTHLIKTRGQQVTLRCSPISGHKSVSWYQQVLGQGPQFIFQYYEKEERGRGNFPDRFSARQFPNYSSELNVNALLLGDSALYLCASSSVGRNYEQYFGPGTRLTVT.

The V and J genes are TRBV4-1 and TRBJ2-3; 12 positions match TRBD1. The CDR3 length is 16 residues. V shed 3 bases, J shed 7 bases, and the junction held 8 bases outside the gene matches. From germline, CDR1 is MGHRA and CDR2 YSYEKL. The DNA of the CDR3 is TGCGCCAGCAGCCACGCCGGGACAGGGGGCGCACATACGCAGTATTTT. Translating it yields CASSHAGTGGAHTQYF.

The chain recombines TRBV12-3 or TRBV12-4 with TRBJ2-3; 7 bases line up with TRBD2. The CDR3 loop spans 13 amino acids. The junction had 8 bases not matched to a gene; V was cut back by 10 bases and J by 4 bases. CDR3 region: CAINRDYPDTQYF. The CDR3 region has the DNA TGTGCCATCAACCGGGACTACCCAGATACGCAGTATTTT.

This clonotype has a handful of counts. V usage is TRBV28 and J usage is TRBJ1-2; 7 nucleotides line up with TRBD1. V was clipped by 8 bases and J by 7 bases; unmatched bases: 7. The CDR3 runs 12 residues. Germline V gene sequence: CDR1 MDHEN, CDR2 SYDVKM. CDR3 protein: CASLQGLGGYTF. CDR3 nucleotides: TGTGCCAGCCTACAGGGGCTCGGTGGCTACACCTTC.

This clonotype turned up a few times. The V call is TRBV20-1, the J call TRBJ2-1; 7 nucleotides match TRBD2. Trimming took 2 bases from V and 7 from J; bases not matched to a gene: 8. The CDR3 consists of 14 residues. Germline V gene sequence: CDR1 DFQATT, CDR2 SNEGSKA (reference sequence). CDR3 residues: CSARISSGGNEQFF. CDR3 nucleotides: TGCAGTGCTAGAATCAGTTCCGGGGGGAATGAGCAGTTCTTC.

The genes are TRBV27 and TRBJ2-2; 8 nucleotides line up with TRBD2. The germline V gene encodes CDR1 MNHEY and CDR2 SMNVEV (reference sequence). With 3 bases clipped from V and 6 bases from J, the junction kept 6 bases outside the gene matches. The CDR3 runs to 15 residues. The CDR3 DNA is TGTGCCAGCAGTTTCGGACTAGCCCTCCCCGGGGAGCTGTTTTTT. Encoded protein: CASSFGLALPGELFF.

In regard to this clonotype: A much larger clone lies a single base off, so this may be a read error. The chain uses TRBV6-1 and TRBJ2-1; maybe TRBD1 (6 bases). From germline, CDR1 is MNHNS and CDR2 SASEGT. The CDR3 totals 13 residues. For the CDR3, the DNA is TGTACCAGCAATGTTCAGGGGATGAATGAGCAGTTCTTC. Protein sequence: CTSNVQGMNEQFF.

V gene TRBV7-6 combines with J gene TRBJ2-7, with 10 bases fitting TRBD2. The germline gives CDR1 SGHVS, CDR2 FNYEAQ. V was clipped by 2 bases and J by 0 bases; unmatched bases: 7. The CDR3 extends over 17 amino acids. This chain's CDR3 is CASSLNSGGPSSYEQYV. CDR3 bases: TGTGCCAGCAGCTTAAATAGCGGGGGGCCGAGCTCCTACGAGCAGTACGTC.

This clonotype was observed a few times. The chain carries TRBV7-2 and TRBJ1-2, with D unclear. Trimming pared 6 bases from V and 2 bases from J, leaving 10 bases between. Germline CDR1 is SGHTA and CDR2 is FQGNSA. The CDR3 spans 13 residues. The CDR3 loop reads CASRAGGNYGYTF. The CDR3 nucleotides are TGTGCCAGCAGGGCTGGAGGGAACTATGGCTACACCTTC.

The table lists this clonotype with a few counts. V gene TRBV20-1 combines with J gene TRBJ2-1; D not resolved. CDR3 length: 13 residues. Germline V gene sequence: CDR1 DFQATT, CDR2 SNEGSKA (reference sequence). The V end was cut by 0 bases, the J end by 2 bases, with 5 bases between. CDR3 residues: CSAREGAYNEQFF. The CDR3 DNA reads TGCAGTGCTAGAGAGGGTGCCTACAATGAGCAGTTCTTC.

The DNA for the CDR3 is TGTGCCACCAGCAGAGAACTGAGCTCCTACGGTGAGCAGTTCTTC. This encodes CATSRELSSYGEQFF. The chain joins TRBV15 to TRBJ2-1; no clear D. The CDR3 is 15 amino acids. Germline CDR1 is LNHNV and CDR2 is YYDKDF (reference sequence). V gave up 0 bases and J gave up 9 bases, with 15 bases separating them. Drawing the rest from reference TRBV15 and TRBJ2-1, the complete variable domain is DAMVIQNPRYQVTQFGKPVTLSCSQTLNHNVMYWYQQKSSQAPKLLFHYYDKDFNNEADTPDNFQSRRPNTSFCFLDIRSPGLGDTAMYLCATSRELSSYGEQFFGPGTRLTVL.

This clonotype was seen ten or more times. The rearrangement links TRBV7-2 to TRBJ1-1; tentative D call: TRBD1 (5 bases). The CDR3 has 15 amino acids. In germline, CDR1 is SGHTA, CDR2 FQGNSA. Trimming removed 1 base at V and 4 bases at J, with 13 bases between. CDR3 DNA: TGTGCCAGCAGCTTAGGAAGTGGGGGGAGCACTGAAGCTTTCTTT. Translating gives CASSLGSGGSTEAFF. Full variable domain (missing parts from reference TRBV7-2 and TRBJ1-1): GAGVSQSPSNKVTEKGKDVELRCDPISGHTALYWYRQSLGQGLEFLIYFQGNSAPDKSGLPSDRFSAERTGGSVSTLTIQRTQQEDSAVYLCASSLGSGGSTEAFFGQGTRLTVV.

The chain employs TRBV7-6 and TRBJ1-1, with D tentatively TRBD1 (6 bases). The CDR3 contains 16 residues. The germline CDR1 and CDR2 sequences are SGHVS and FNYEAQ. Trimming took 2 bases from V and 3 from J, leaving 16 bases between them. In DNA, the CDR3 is TGTGCCAGCAGCTTAATCTGGGGGCGTTGGGACACTGAAGCTTTCTTT. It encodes CASSLIWGRWDTEAFF.

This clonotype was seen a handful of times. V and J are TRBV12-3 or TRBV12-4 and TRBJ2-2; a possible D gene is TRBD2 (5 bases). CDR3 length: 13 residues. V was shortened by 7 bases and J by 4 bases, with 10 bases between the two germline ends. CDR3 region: CASTFRGTGELFF. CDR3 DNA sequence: TGTGCCAGCACCTTCCGGGGCACCGGGGAGCTGTTTTTT.

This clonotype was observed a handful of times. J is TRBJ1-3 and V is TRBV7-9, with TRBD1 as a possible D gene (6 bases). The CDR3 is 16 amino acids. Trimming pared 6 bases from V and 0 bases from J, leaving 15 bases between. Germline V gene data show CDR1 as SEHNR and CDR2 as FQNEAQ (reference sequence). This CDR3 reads CASSGGGAYSGNTIYF. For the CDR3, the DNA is TGTGCCAGCAGTGGGGGGGGGGCATACTCTGGAAACACCATATATTTT.

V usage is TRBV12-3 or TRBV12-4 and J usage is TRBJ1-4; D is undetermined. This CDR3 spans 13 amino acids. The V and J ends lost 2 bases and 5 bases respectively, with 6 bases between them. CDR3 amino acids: CASSLWSNEKLFF. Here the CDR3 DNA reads TGTGCCAGCAGTTTATGGAGCAATGAAAAACTGTTTTTT.

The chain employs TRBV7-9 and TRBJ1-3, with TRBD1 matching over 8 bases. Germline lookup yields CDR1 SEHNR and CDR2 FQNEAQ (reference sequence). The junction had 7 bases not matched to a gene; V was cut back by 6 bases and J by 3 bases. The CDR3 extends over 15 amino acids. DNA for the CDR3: TGTGCCAGCAGGCCGACAGGGGCTGATGGAAACACCATATATTTT. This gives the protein CASRPTGADGNTIYF.

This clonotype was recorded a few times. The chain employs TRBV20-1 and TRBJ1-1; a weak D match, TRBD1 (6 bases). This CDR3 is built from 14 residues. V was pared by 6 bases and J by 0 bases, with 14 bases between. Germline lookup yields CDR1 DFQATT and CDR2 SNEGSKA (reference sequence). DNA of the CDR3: TGCAGTGCCCGCCGGGGGGCCATGAACACTGAAGCTTTCTTT. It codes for CSARRGAMNTEAFF.

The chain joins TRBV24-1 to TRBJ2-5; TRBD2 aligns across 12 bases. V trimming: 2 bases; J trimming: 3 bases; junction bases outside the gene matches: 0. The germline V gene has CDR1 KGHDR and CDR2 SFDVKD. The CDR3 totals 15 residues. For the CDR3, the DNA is TGTGCCACCAGTGATTGGACTAGCGGGGAAGAGACCCAGTACTTC. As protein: CATSDWTSGEETQYF.

Here the CDR3 DNA reads TGTGCCAGTAGACTTACAGGAGGCCTAAATGAGCAGTTCTTC. Its protein product is CASRLTGGLNEQFF. The chain uses TRBV19 and TRBJ2-1; D could derive from TRBD1 or TRBD2 (5 bases each). The CDR3 contains 14 residues. Trimming stripped 6 bases from V and 7 bases from J, with 16 bases between. Germline loops: CDR1 LNHDA, CDR2 SQIVND (reference sequence). Full variable domain (missing parts from reference TRBV19 and TRBJ2-1): DGGITQSPKYLFRKEGQNVTLSCEQNLNHDAMYWYRQDPGQGLRLIYYSQIVNDFQKGDIAEGYSVSREKKESFPLTVTSAQKNPTAFYLCASRLTGGLNEQFFGPGTRLTVL.

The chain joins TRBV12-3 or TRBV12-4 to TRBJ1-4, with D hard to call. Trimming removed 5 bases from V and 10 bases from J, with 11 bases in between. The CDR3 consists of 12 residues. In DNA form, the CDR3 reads TGTGCCAGCAGTCCAAGCGATGGAAAACTGTTTTTT. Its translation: CASSPSDGKLFF.

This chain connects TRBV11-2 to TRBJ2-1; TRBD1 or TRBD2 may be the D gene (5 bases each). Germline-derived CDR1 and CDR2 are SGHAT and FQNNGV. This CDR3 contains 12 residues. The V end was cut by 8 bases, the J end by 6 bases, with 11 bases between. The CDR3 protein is CASAKGTNEQFF. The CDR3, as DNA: TGTGCCAGCGCTAAAGGGACCAATGAGCAGTTCTTC.

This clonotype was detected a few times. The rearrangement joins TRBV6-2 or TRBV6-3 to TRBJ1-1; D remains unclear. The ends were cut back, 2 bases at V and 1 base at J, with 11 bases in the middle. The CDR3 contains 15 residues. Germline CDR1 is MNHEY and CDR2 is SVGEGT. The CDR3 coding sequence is TGTGCCAGCAGTTACGTGGCAGCCAGGAACACTGAAGCTTTCTTT. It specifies CASSYVAARNTEAFF.

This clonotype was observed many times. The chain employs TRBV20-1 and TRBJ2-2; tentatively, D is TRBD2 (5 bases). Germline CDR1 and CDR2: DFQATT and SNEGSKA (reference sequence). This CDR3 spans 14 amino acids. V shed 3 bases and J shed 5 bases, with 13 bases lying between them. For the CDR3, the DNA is TGCAGTGCTAGTAGATTTGAGGGTACCGGGGAGCTGTTTTTT. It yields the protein CSASRFEGTGELFF.

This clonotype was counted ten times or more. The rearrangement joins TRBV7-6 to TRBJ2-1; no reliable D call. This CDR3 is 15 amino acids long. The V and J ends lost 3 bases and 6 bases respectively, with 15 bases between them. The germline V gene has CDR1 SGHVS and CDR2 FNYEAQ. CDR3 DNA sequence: TGTGCCAGCAGCTTCGGCAGGACCTATTTCAATGAGCAGTTCTTC. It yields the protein CASSFGRTYFNEQFF.

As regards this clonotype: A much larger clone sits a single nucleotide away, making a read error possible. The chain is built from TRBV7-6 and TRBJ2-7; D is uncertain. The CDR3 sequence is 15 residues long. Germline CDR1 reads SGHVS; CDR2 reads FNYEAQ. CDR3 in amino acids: CASSLEGSGSYKQYF. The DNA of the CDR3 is TGTGCCAGCAGCTTAGAAGGGTCCGGCTCCTACAAGCAGTACTTC.

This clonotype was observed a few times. CDR3 coding DNA: TGTGCCACCAGCAGAGACTGGACACTTTATGGCTACACCTTC. Its translation is CATSRDWTLYGYTF. The V and J genes are TRBV15 and TRBJ1-2; possibly TRBD1 for D (5 bases). Trimming left V 0 bases short and J 5 bases short, with 10 bases between. Germline V gene data show CDR1 as LNHNV and CDR2 as YYDKDF (reference sequence). The CDR3 length is 14 residues.

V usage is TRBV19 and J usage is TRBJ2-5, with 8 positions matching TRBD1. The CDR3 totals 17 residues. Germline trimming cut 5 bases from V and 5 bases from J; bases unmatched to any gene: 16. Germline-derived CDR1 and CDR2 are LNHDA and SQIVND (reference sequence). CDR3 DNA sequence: TGTGCCAGTAGTCCCACCACCGGGACAGGCAGGACGGAGACCCAGTACTTC. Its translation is CASSPTTGTGRTETQYF.